Sequencing of this T cell receptor (beta chain) was carried out in a study of shared clonotypes between healthy human individuals. Findings of the study overall: Naive subsets generally had larger estimated richness than memory subsets.

TCRdb's table, derived via immunoSEQ multiplex PCR, lists solely in-frame clones and lacks some. The sample consists of about 1.5 million clones, 95% to 99% of them appearing once. With regard to this clone: Its antigen remains unknown.

Sequenced sample: naive CD4+ T cells sorted from blood. Documented subset: CD45RA+ positively selected. The receptor was isolated from a man between 25 and 39 years old in good health.

Here the CDR3 reads CASSLRALGETQYF. In DNA form, the CDR3 reads TGTGCCAGCAGCTTACGGGCCCTGGGAGAGACCCAGTACTTC. V usage is TRBV7-8 and J usage is TRBJ2-5; no clear D gene. The germline gives CDR1 SGHVS, CDR2 FQNEAQ. CDR3 size: 14 residues. Deletions cut 2 bases from V and 4 bases from J, with 11 bases between.